This TCR beta chain is drawn from a study of blood T cell repertoires in COVID-19. Here immunoSEQ multiplex PCR was the method, and the copy in TCRdb shows in-frame clones only, minus some. This table holds roughly 320,000 clones, roughly 91% found once. This clone came up a few times. The CDR3 has 12 amino acids. The germline gives CDR1 SNHLY, CDR2 FYNNEI. V was trimmed by 4 bases and J by 4 bases, leaving 7 bases between them. The TCR was taken from a woman in her thirties with COVID-19, enrolled during active disease. The chain has TRBV2 and TRBJ1-1; no firm D call. The sequenced sample consisted of peripheral blood. The CDR3, as DNA: TGTGCCAGCAGTGTCGGGGTCACTGAAGCTTTCTTT. Protein: CASSVGVTEAFF.